The entry that follows covers one T cell receptor beta chain sequence. The data are from a study of T-cell memory formation after mild COVID-19. Study-level background: Clusters of TCRs were largely donor specific.

The germline V gene encodes CDR1 GTSNPN and CDR2 SVGIG (reference sequence). The trim removed 0 bases at V and 2 bases at J, leaving 12 bases unmatched. This CDR3 is built from 19 residues. TCRdb redid the calling of the 5' RACE reads with MiXCR, one entry per CDR3 protein. This table has roughly 560,000 distinct CDR3 sequences, roughly 20% appearing once. Sequencing was performed on PBMCs or a T cell subset sorted from them (not recorded which). V gene TRBV30 combines with J gene TRBJ2-1, with 11 positions matching TRBD2. The clonotype originates from an adult woman who had mild COVID-19 (a few samples of this study predate the infection). Cell type and time point are not known. DNA for the CDR3: TGTGCCTGGAGTGTTACAATAGCGGGAGGGAAGGCGACCTACAATGAGCAGTTCTTC. It translates to CAWSVTIAGGKATYNEQFF. The full variable domain, its missing parts supplied by reference TRBV30 and TRBJ2-1, is SQTIHQWPATLVQPVGSPLSLECTVEGTSNPNLYWYRQAAGRGLQLLFYSVGIGQISSEVPQNLSASRPQDRQFILSSKKLLLSDSGFYLCAWSVTIAGGKATYNEQFFGPGTRLTVL.